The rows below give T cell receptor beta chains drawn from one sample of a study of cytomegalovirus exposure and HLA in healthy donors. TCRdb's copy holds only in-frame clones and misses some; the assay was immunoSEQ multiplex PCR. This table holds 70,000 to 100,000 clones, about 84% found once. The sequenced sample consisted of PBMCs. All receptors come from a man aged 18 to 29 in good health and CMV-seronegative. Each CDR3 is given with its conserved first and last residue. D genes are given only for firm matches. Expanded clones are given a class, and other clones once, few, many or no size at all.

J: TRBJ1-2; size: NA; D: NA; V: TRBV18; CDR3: CASSPRSGGYHTF; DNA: TGTGCCAGCTCACCCCGAAGCGGCGGATATCACACCTTC
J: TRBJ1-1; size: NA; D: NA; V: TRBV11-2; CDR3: CASSFGRDTEAFF; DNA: TGTGCCAGCAGCTTCGGTCGGGACACTGAAGCTTTCTTT
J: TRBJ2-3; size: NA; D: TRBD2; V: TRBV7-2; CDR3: CASSYTTSGGAVDTQYF; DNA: TGTGCCAGCAGCTATACCACTAGCGGGGGGGCGGTAGATACGCAGTATTTT
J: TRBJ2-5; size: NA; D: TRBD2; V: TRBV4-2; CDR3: CASSQDRASGGGHQETQYF; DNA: TGTGCCAGCAGCCAAGATAGGGCTAGCGGGGGGGGACACCAAGAGACCCAGTACTTC
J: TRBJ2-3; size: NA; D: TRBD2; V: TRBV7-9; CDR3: CASSLVGTRQDTQYF; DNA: TGTGCCAGCAGCTTAGTTGGGACTAGACAAGATACGCAGTATTTT
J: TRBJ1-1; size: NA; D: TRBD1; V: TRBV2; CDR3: CASSERRAGQGAAEAFF; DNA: TGTGCCAGCAGCGAAAGAAGGGCGGGACAGGGGGCGGCTGAAGCTTTCTTT
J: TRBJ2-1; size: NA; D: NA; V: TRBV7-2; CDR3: CASSSWTAPNEQFF; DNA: TGTGCCAGCAGCTCTTGGACAGCCCCCAATGAGCAGTTCTTC
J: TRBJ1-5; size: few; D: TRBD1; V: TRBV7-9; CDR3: CASSLATGSTAQPQHF; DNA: TGTGCCAGCAGCTTAGCGACAGGGTCGACGGCACAGCCCCAGCATTTT
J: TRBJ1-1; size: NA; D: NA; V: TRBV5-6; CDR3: CASSAISLNTEAFF; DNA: TGTGCCAGCAGCGCCATTAGTTTGAACACTGAAGCTTTCTTT
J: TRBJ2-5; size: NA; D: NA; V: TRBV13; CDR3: CASSLTVVFTQETQYF; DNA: TGTGCCAGCAGCTTAACGGTGGTCTTCACCCAAGAGACCCAGTACTTC
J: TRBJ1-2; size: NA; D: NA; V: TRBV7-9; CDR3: CASSLEVLAGLGYTF; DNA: TGTGCCAGCAGCTTAGAGGTCTTGGCAGGTCTTGGCTACACCTTC
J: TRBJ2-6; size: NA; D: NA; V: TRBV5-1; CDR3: CASSFSGTGANVLTF; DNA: TGCGCCAGCAGCTTTTCCGGGACAGGGGCCAACGTCCTGACTTTC
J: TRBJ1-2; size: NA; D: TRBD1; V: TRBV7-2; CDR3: CASSWGQRLYGYTF; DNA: TGTGCCAGCAGCTGGGGACAGCGACTGTATGGCTACACCTTC
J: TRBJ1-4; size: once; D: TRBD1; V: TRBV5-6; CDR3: CASSFSGTGVASNEKLFF; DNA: TGTGCCAGCAGTTTCTCCGGGACAGGGGTGGCGAGTAATGAAAAACTGTTTTTT
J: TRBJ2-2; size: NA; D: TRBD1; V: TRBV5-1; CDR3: CASSYTGDTGELFF; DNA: TGCGCCAGCAGCTACACAGGGGATACCGGGGAGCTGTTTTTT
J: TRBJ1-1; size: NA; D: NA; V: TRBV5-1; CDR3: CASSRLEGYTEAFF; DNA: TGCGCCAGCAGCCGACTTGAGGGATACACTGAAGCTTTCTTT
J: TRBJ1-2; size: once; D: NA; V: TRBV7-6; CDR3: CASSPGLAGNYGYTF; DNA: TGTGCCAGCAGCCCCGGACTGGCCGGTAACTATGGCTACACCTTC
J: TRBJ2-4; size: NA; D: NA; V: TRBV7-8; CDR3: CASSPEPGQTLAKNIQYF; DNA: TGTGCCAGCAGCCCCGAGCCTGGACAGACCCTAGCCAAAAACATTCAGTACTTC